The 6 T cell receptor beta chains in this list originate from one sample, sequenced in a study of blood T cell repertoires in COVID-19. Assay used: immunoSEQ multiplex PCR; TCRdb lists only in-frame clones, some missing. The sample contains some 290,000 clones, approximately 86% of which appear only once. The sample taken for sequencing was peripheral blood. These receptors were collected from a woman between 50 and 59 years old who had recovered from COVID-19.

The V gene is TRBV30, the J gene TRBJ2-1, with D possibly TRBD1 on 5 matching bases. Germline values: CDR1 GTSNPN, CDR2 SVGIG (reference sequence). The CDR3 has 15 residues. V was shortened by 0 bases and J by 0 bases, with 9 bases between the two germline ends. CDR3 residues: CAWSVGQSSYNEQFF. CDR3 bases: TGTGCCTGGAGTGTGGGGCAGAGCTCCTACAATGAGCAGTTCTTC.

This clone showed up just a few times. This chain links TRBV18 with TRBJ2-7, with 9 bases matching TRBD1. V dropped 2 bases and J dropped 5; count of bases not matched to a gene: 4. The CDR3 contains 14 residues. Germline loops: CDR1 KGHSH, CDR2 LQKENI. Here the CDR3 reads CASSPTGTGNEQYF. CDR3 in DNA: TGTGCCAGCTCACCAACCGGGACAGGGAACGAGCAGTACTTC.

This sequence joins TRBV5-1 and TRBJ2-7; 16 positions agree with TRBD2. J was trimmed by 5 bases and V by 4 bases; bases with no gene match: 6. Germline V CDR1 and CDR2: SGHRS, YFSETQ. The length of the CDR3 is 16 residues. The CDR3 region has the DNA TGCGCCAGCAGCCTGGGACTAGCGGGAGGGTCCCACGAGCAGTACTTC. Encoded protein: CASSLGLAGGSHEQYF.

The rearrangement uses TRBV9 and TRBJ1-2; 7 bases agree with TRBD1. V trimming: 1 base; J trimming: 2 bases; junction bases outside the gene matches: 5. The CDR3 contains 15 residues. Germline CDR1 SGDLS, CDR2 YYNGEE. This chain's CDR3 is CASSVFSGQNYGYTF. The CDR3 region has the DNA TGTGCCAGCAGCGTATTTTCGGGACAGAACTATGGCTACACCTTC.

A note on this clone: The sample carries other DNA sequences with the same CDR3. This chain connects TRBV27 to TRBJ1-5, with D unresolved. V lost 5 bases and J lost 7, with 15 bases in between. From germline, CDR1 is MNHEY and CDR2 SMNVEV (reference sequence). CDR3 length: 14 amino acids. CDR3 sequence: CASSLVGGNQPQHF. In nucleotides, the CDR3 is TGTGCCAGCAGTCTAGTAGGCGGAAACCAGCCCCAGCATTTT.

V is TRBV5-1 and J is TRBJ2-5, with D maybe TRBD1 (5 bases). CDR3 length equals 16 residues. Trimming took 0 bases from V and 1 from J, leaving 13 bases between them. Germline V gene sequence: CDR1 SGHRS, CDR2 YFSETQ. This CDR3 reads CASSLAPAGSQETQYF. DNA of the CDR3: TGCGCCAGCAGCTTGGCCCCTGCAGGGTCCCAAGAGACCCAGTACTTC.